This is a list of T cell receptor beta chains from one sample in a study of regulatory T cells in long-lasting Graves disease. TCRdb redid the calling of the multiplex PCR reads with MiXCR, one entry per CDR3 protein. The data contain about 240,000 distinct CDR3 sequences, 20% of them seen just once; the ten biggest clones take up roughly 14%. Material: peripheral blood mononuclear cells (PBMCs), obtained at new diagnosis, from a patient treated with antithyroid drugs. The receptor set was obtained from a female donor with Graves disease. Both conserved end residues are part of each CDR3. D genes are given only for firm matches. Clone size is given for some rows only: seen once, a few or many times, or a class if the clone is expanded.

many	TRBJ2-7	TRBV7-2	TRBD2	CASSLDAGGFYEQYF	TGTGCCAGCAGCTTAGATGCGGGAGGCTTCTACGAGCAGTACTTC
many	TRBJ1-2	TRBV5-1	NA	CASSSTATNYGYTF	TGCGCCAGCAGCTCGACAGCCACTAACTATGGCTACACCTTC
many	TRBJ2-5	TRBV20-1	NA	CSARAAGPSETQYF	TGCAGTGCTAGAGCGGCCGGCCCCTCGGAGACCCAGTACTTC
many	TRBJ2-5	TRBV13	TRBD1	CASSLQGVQETQYF	TGTGCCAGCAGCTTACAGGGGGTCCAAGAGACCCAGTACTTC
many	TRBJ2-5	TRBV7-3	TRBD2	CASRKGLAGQETQYF	TGTGCCAGCAGAAAAGGACTAGCGGGACAAGAGACCCAGTACTTC
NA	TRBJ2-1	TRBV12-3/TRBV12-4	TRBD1	CASCRDRGSNEQFF	TGTGCCAGCTGCAGGGACAGGGGATCGAATGAGCAGTTCTTC
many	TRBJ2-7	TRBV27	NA	CASSLFHFGSTYEQYF	TGTGCCAGCAGTTTATTTCATTTCGGTTCTACCTACGAGCAGTACTTC
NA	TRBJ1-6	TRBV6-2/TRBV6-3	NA	CASSYGSASPLHF	TGTGCCAGCAGTTACGGGTCGGCTTCACCCCTCCACTTT
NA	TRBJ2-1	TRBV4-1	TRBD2	CASSQDGLAEKQFF	TGCGCCAGCAGCCAAGATGGGCTAGCGGAGAAGCAGTTCTTC
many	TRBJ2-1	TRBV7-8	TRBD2	CASSFSGRPSYEQFF	TGTGCCAGCAGCTTCAGCGGGAGGCCCTCCTATGAGCAGTTCTTC
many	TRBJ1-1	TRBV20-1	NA	CSAREGGTEAFF	TGCAGTGCTAGAGAAGGGGGCACTGAAGCTTTCTTT
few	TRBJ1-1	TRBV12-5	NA	CASGLVTGVNTEAFF	TGTGCTAGTGGTTTGGTAACGGGAGTGAACACTGAAGCTTTCTTT
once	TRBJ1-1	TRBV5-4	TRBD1	CASSLVGTGGPLDTEAFF	TGTGCCAGCAGCTTGGTTGGGACAGGGGGCCCGCTTGACACTGAAGCTTTCTTT
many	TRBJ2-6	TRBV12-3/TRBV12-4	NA	CASSLLGSGANVLTF	TGTGCCAGCAGCTTATTGGGGTCTGGGGCCAACGTCCTGACTTTC
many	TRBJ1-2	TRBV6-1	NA	CASNDPPGTHYGYTF	TGTGCCAGCAATGACCCGCCCGGGACGCACTATGGCTACACCTTC
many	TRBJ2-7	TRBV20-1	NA	CSARDYLRYEQYF	TGCAGTGCTAGAGATTACCTGCGCTACGAGCAGTACTTC
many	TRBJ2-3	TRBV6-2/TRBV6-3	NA	CASSSRALGITDTQYF	TGTGCCAGCAGTTCCCGGGCGCTGGGAATCACAGATACGCAGTATTTT
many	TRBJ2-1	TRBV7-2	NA	CASSYPRGILFF	TGTGCCAGCAGTTATCCCAGGGGTATACTGTTCTTC
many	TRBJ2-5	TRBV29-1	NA	CTIGQGYGETQYF	TGCACGATAGGGCAGGGGTACGGCGAGACCCAGTACTTC
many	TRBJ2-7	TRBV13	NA	CASSPRVIGNEQYF	TGTGCCAGCAGCCCCCGAGTAATCGGCAACGAGCAGTACTTC
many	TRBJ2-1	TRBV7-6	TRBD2	CASSLVSSGRGYAGEQFF	TGTGCCAGCAGCTTAGTTTCTAGCGGGAGAGGTTATGCGGGGGAGCAGTTCTTC
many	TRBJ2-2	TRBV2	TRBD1	CASKAGGRTGELFF	TGTGCCAGCAAGGCAGGGGGCAGGACCGGGGAGCTGTTTTTT
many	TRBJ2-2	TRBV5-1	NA	CASSADKNTGELFF	TGCGCCAGCAGCGCGGACAAGAACACCGGGGAGCTGTTTTTT
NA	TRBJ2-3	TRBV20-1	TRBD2	CSANRLAGVVDTQYF	TGCAGTGCTAATCGTCTAGCGGGAGTGGTAGATACGCAGTATTTT
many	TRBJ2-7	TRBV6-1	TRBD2	CASSTGTRGSEQYF	TGTGCCAGCAGTACCGGGACTAGGGGTTCCGAGCAGTACTTC
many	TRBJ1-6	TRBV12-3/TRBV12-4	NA	CASSSQGNSPLHF	TGTGCCAGCAGTTCTCAGGGTAATTCACCCCTCCACTTT
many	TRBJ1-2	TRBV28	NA	CASRGRGTGYGYTF	TGTGCCAGCAGGGGACGGGGCACGGGCTATGGCTACACCTTC
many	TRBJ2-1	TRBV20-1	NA	CSARGVFYNEQFF	TGCAGTGCTAGAGGCGTATTCTACAATGAGCAGTTCTTC
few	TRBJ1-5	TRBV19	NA	CASSINHRFGNQPQHF	TGTGCCAGTAGTATTAATCACAGGTTTGGCAATCAGCCCCAGCATTTT
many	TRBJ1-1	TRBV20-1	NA	CSAADVGGTEAFF	TGCAGTGCTGCCGATGTGGGGGGCACTGAAGCTTTCTTT
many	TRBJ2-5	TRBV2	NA	CASSEGAGSLQETQYF	TGTGCCAGCAGTGAGGGGGCAGGGTCCCTCCAAGAGACCCAGTACTTC
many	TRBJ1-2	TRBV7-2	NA	CASSLMTNYGYTF	TGTGCCAGCAGCTTAATGACTAACTATGGCTACACCTTC
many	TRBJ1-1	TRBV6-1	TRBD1	CASSPGQGAVDTEAFF	TGTGCCAGCAGTCCTGGACAGGGGGCAGTGGACACTGAAGCTTTCTTT
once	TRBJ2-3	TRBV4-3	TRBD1	CASSQERGRSTTDTQYF	TGCGCCAGCAGCCAAGAGAGGGGGCGCAGCACCACAGATACGCAGTATTTT
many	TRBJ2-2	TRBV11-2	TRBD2	CASSPYRGLGTSGRPGELFF	TGTGCCAGCAGCCCCTACAGGGGCCTGGGGACTAGCGGGAGGCCCGGGGAGCTGTTTTTT
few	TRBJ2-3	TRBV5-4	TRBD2	CASRGLASTDTQYF	TGTGCCAGCAGGGGACTAGCCAGCACAGATACGCAGTATTTT
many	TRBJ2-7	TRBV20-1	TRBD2	CSARDPRLASEQYF	TGCAGTGCTAGAGATCCACGACTAGCGAGCGAGCAGTACTTC
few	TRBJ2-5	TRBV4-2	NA	CASSRNTKETQYF	TGTGCCAGCAGCCGGAATACTAAAGAGACCCAGTACTTC
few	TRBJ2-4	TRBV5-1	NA	CASSSYDRGGLEAKNIQYF	TGCGCCAGCAGCTCCTACGACAGGGGAGGGTTGGAGGCCAAAAACATTCAGTACTTC
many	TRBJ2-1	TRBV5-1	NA	CASSTYNQARISNEQFF	TGCGCCAGCAGCACCTATAACCAGGCCAGGATTAGTAATGAGCAGTTCTTC